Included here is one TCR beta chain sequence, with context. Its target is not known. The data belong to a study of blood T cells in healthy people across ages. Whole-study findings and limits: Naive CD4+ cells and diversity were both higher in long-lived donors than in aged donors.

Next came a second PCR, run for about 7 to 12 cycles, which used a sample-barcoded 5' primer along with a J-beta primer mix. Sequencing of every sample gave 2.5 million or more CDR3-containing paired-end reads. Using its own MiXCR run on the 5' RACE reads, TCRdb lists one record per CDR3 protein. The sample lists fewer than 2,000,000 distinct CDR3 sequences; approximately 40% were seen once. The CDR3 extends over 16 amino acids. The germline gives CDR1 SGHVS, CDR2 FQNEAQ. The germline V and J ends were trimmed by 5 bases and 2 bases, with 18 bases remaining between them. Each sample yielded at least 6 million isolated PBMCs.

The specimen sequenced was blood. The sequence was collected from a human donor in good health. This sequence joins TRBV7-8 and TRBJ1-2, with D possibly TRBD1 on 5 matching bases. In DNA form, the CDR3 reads TGTGCCAGCAGCCGAACAACCAGGGAGTCGAACTATGGCTACACCTTC. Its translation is CASSRTTRESNYGYTF.